Sequencing of this T cell receptor beta chain was carried out in a study of blood T cell repertoires in COVID-19. Study-wide background: There were acute and convalescent COVID-19 samples, and they came from the United States, Italy and Spain. Sample material is recorded as cDNA or gDNA derived from T cells, B-cell-depleted T cells, or PBMCs.

Original analysis: Reference gene primer amplification gave estimated nucleated cell counts. Profiled with immunoSEQ multiplex PCR; TCRdb holds only in-frame clones, not every one. V and J calls and clone size follow that table, whereas D and trimming were derived from the DNA. The data show approximately 6,000 clones, about nine tenths seen once. This CDR3 region has 13 residues. CDR1 is SEHNR and CDR2 is FQNEAQ in the germline V gene (reference sequence). The TCR comes from a man between 60 and 75 years old with acute or convalescent COVID-19. The material sequenced was peripheral blood. This chain uses TRBV7-9 with TRBJ2-1, with TRBD2 matching over 8 bases. CDR3 amino acids: CASEVAGHNEQFF. The DNA of the CDR3 is TGTGCTAGCGAGGTAGCGGGACATAATGAGCAGTTCTTC.